This T cell receptor beta chain was captured by sequencing in a study of cytomegalovirus exposure and HLA in healthy donors. Overall study findings and caveats: In a later analysis, specific HLA alleles were associated with around 17,000 TCR beta sequences at a 0.05 false discovery rate.

Concerning this clone: Its antigen is unknown.

Primers for the PCR totalled 60 Vbeta and 13 Jbeta. TCRdb keeps only in-frame clones here, not all; method: immunoSEQ multiplex PCR. This sample has a few hundred thousand clones, with roughly 90% found just once. The TCR sequence derives from a woman younger than 35 in good health and CMV-seronegative. The sample was PBMCs.

CDR3 sequence reads: CASTSGGSNTGELFF. The CDR3 DNA is TGTGCCAGTACTAGCGGGGGCTCGAACACCGGGGAGCTGTTTTTT. The genes are TRBV19 and TRBJ2-2; TRBD2 aligns across 10 bases. The CDR3 loop spans 15 amino acids. Germline CDR1 and CDR2: LNHDA and SQIVND (reference sequence). Losses at the gene ends were 7 bases for V and 0 bases for J; bases not matched to a gene: 2. Full variable domain (remainder filled in from reference TRBV19 and TRBJ2-2): DGGITQSPKYLFRKEGQNVTLSCEQNLNHDAMYWYRQDPGQGLRLIYYSQIVNDFQKGDIAEGYSVSREKKESFPLTVTSAQKNPTAFYLCASTSGGSNTGELFFGEGSRLTVL.